Described below is a single TCR beta chain sequence and its context. As handled by the study authors: Reference gene primer amplification in the assay estimated nucleated cell counts. Sequenced by immunoSEQ multiplex PCR; TCRdb stores in-frame clones only, minus some. V and J calls and clone size are copied from that table; D and trimming were computed from the DNA. The top ten clones hold 1% to 1.5% of a sample with roughly 320,000 clones, more than 85% of them seen once. Trimming removed 4 bases at V and 2 bases at J, with 20 bases between. CDR3 length: 17 residues. Per germline, CDR1 SGHDT and CDR2 YYEEEE. This specimen belongs to a study of blood T cell repertoires in COVID-19. Across the study: From the United States, Italy and Spain came samples of acute and convalescent COVID-19. In each case, the material was cDNA or gDNA derived from T cells, B-cell-depleted T cells, or PBMCs.

The sequence came from a man between 65 and 85 years old with acute or convalescent COVID-19. The gene calls are TRBV5-6 and TRBJ2-3; D possibly corresponds to TRBD1 (6 bases). The sequenced sample consisted of peripheral blood. Here the CDR3 DNA reads TGTGCCAGCAGCCCTATAAAAAGACAGGATTACACAGATACGCAGTATTTT. This gives the protein CASSPIKRQDYTDTQYF.